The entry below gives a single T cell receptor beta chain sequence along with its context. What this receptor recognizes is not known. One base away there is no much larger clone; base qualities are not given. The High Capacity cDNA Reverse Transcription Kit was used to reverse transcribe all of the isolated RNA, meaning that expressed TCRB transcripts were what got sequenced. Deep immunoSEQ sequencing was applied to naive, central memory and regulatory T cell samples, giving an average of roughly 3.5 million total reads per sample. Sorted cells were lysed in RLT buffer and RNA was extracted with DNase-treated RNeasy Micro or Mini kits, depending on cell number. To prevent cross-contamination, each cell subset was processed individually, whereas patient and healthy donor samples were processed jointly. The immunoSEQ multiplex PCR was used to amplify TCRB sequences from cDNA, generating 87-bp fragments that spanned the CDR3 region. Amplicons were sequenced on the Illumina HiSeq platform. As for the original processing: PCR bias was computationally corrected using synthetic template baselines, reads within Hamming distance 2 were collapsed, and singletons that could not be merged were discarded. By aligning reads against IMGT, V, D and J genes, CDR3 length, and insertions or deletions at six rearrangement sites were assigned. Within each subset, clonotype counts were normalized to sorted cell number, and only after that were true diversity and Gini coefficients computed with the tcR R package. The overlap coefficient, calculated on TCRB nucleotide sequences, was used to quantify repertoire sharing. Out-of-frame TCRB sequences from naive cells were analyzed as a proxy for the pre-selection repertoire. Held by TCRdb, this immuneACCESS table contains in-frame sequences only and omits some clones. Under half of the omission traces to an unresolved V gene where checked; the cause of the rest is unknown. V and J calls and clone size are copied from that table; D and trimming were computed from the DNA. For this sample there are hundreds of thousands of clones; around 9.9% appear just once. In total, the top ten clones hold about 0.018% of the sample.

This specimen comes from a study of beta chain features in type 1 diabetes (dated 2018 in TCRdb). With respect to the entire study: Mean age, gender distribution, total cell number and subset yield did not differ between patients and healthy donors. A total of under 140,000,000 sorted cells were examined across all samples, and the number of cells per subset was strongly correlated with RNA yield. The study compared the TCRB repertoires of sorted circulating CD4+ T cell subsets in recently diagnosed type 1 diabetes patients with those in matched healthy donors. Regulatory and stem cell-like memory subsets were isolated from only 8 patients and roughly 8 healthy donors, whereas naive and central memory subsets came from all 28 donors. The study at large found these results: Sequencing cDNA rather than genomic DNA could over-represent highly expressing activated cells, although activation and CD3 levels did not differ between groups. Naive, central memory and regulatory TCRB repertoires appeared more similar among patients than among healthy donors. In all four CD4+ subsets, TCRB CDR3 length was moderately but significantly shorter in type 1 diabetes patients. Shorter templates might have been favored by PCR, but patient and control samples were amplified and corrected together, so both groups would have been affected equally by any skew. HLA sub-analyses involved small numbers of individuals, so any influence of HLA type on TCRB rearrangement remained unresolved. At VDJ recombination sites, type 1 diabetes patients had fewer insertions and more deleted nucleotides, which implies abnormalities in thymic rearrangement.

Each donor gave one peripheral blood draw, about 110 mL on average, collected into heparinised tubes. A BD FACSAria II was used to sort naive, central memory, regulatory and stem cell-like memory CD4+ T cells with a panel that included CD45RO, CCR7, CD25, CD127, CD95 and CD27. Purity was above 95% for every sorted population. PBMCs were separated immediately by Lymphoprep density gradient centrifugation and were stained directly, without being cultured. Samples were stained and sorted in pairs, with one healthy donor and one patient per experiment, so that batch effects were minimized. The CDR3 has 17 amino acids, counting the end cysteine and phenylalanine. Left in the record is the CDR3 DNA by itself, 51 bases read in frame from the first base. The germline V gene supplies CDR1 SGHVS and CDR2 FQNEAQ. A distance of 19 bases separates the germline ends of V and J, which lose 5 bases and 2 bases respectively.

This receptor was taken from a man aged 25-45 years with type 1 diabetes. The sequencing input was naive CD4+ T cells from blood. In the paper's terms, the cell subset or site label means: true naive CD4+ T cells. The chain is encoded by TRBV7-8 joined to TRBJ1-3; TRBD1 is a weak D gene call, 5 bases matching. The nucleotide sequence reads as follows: TGTGCCAGCAGCGGACAAAGGGTCTGGCGCGCTGGAAACACCATATATTTT. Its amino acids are CASSGQRVWRAGNTIYF.